This T cell receptor beta chain was sequenced for a study of T cell responses to AZD1222 COVID-19 vaccine. Study conclusions and caveats: Donors were mostly white British, more females; clonal diversity possibly underestimated.

The CDR3 is made up of 17 amino acids. Germline trimming cut 4 bases from V and 4 bases from J; bases unmatched to any gene: 9. The germline V gene has CDR1 SNHLY and CDR2 FYNNEI. Assay: immunoSEQ multiplex PCR; the TCRdb copy retains only in-frame clones and omits some. Of around 44,000 clones listed, 65% to 90% were seen once; the top ten hold roughly 6.4%. Concerning this clone itself: Its antigen is as yet unknown.

The sequence derives from an adult who received the AZD1222 COVID-19 vaccine. The sample here was peripheral blood, taken 28 days after the second AZD1222 dose. The V and J genes are TRBV2 and TRBJ2-7; 14 nucleotides align to TRBD2. As DNA, the CDR3 is TGTGCCAGCAGTGGTGGAGGGACTAGCGGGAGTTTTTACGAGCAGTACTTC. Protein sequence: CASSGGGTSGSFYEQYF.